These 2 T cell receptor beta chains originate from one sample sequenced in a study of long-term antiretroviral therapy in people with HIV. Researchers ran immunoSEQ v3.0 at survey level. TCRdb's copy holds only in-frame clones and misses some; the assay was immunoSEQ multiplex PCR. Seen here are 29,000 or so clones, 93% observed once, and the top ten hold about 6.4%. This material consisted of unsorted PBMCs, taken approximately 6.5 years after starting antiretroviral therapy. These receptors originate from a woman aged 40 to 50 with HIV.

The table lists this clone with a few counts. This chain connects TRBV6-1 to TRBJ2-2; D unclear. The CDR3 loop spans 14 amino acids. Trimming left V 6 bases short and J 2 bases short, with 10 bases between. Germline values: CDR1 MNHNS, CDR2 SASEGT. CDR3 nucleotides: TGTGCCAGCAGGGCAGCGTTTAACACCGGGGAGCTGTTTTTT. Encoded protein: CASRAAFNTGELFF.

This clone was recorded once. This sequence joins TRBV10-3 and TRBJ1-2, with D perhaps matching TRBD1 (6 bases). The CDR3 is 13 amino acids. V shed 8 bases and J shed 4 bases, with 14 bases lying between them. CDR1 ENHRY and CDR2 SYGVKD come from the germline V gene. The CDR3, as DNA: TGTGCCATCGCCGGCACGACAGGCTATGGCTACACCTTC. As protein: CAIAGTTGYGYTF.